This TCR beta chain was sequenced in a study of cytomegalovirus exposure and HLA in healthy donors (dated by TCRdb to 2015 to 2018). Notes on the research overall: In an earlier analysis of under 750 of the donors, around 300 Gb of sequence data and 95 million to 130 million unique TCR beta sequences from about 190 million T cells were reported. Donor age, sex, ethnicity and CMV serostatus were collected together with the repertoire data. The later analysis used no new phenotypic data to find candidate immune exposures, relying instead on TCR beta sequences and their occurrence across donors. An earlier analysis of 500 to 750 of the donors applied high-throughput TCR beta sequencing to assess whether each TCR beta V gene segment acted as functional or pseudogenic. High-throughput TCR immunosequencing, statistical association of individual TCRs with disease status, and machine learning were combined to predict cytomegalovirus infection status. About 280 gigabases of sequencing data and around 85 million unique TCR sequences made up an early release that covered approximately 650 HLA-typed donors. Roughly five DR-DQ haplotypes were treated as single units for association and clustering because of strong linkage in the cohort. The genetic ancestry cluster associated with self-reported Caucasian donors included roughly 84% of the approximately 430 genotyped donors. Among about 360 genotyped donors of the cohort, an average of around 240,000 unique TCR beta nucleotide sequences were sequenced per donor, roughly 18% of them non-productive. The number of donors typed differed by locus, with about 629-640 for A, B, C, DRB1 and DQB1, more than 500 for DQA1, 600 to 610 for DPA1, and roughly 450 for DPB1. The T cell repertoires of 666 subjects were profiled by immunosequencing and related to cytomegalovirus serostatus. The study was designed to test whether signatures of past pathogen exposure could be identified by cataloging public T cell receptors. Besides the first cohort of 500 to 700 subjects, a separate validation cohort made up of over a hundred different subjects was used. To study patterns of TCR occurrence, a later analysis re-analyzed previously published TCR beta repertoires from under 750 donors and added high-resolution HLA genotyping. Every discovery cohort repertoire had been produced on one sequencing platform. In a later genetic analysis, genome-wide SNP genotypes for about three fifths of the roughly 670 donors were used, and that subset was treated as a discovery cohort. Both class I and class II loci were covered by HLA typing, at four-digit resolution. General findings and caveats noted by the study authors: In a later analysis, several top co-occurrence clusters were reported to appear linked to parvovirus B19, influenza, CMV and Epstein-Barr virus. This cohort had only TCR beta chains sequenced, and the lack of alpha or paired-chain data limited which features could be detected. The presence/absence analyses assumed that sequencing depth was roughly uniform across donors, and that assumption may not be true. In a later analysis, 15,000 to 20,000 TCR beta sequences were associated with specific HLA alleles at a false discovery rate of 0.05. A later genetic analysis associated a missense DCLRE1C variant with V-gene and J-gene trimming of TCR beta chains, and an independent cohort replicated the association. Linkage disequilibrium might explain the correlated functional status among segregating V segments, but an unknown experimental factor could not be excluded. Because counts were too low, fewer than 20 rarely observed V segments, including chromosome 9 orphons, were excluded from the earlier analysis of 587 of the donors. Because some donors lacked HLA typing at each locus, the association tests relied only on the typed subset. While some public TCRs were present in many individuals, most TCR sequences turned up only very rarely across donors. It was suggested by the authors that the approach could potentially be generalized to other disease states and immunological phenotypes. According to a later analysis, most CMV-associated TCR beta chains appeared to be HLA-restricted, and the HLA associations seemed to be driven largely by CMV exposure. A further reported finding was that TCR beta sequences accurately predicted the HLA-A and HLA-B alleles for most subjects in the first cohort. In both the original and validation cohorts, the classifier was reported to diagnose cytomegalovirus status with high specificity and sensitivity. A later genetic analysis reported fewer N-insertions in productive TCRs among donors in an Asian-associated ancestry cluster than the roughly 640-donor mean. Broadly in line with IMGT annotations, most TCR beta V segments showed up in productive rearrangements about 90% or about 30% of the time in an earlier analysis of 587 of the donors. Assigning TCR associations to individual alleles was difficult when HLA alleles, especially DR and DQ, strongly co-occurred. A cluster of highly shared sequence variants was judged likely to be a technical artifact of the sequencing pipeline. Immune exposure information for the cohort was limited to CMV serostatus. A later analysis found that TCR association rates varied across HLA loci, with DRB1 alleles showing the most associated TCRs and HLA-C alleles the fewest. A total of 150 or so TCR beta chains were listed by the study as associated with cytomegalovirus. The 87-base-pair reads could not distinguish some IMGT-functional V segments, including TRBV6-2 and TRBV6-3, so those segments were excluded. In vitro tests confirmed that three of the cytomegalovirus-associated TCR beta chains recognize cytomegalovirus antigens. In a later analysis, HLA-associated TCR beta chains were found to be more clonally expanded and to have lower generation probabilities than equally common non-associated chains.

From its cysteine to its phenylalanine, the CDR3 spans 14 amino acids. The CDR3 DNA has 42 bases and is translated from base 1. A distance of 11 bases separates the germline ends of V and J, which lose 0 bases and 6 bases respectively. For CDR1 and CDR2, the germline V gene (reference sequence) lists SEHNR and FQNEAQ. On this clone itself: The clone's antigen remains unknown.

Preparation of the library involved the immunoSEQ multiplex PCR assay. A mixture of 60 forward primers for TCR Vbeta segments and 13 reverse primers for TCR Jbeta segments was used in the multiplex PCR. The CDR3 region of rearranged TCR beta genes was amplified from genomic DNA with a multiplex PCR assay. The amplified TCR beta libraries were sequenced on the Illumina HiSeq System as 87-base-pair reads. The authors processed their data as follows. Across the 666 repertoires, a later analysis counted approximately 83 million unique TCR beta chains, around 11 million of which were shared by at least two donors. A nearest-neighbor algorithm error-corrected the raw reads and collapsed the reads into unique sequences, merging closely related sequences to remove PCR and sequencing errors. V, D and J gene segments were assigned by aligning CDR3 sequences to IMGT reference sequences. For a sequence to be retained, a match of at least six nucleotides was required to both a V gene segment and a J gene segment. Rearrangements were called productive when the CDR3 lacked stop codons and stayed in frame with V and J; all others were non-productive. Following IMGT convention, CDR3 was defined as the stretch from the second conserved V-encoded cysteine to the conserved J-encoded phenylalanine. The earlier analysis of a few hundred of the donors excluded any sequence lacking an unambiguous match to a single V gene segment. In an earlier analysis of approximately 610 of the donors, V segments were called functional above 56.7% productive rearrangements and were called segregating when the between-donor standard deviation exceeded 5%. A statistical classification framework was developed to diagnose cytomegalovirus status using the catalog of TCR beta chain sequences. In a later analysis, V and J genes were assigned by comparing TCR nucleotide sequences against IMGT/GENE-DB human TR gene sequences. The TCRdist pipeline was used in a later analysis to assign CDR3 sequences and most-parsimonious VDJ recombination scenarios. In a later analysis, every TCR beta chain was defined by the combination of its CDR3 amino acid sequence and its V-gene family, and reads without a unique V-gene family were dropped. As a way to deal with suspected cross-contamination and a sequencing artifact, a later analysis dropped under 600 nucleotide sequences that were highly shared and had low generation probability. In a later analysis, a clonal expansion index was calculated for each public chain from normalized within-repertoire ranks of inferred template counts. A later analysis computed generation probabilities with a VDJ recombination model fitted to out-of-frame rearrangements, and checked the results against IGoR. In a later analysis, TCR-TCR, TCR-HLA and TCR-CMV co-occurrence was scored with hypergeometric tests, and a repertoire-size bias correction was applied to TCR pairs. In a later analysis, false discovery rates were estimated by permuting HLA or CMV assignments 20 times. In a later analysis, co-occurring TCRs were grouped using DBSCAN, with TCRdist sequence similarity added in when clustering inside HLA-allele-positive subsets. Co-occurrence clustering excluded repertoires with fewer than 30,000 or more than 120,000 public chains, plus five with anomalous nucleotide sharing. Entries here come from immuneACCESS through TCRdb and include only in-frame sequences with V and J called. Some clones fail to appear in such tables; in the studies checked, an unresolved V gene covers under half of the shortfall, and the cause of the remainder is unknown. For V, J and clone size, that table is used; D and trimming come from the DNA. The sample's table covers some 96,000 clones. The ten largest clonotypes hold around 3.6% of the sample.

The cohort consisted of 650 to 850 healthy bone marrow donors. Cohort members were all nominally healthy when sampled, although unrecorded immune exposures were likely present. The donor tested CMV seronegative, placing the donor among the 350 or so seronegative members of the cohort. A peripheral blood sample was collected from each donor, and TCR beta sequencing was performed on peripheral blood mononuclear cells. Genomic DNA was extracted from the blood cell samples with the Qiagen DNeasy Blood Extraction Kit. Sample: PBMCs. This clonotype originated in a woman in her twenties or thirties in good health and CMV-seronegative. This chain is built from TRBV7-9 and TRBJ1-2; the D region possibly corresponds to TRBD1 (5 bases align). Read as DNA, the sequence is TGTGCCAGCAGCTTAGCGAGGCCAGGGAATGGCTACACCTTC. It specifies CASSLARPGNGYTF.